This is a list of T cell receptor beta chains from one sample in a study of blood T cell repertoires in COVID-19. Only in-frame clones appear in the TCRdb table, and some are missing; sequencing was by immunoSEQ multiplex PCR. Of more than 85,000 clones in the sample, approximately 84% were seen once. Sequenced sample: peripheral blood. Receptors originate from a man in his 70s with acute or convalescent COVID-19. CDR3s include the opening cysteine and the closing phenylalanine or tryptophan. A clone size is listed for some rows: how often the clone was seen (once, few, many), or a class if it is expanded.

J,size,V,CDR3
TRBJ1-1,-,TRBV15,CATSSDSRNTEAFF
TRBJ1-2,-,TRBV24-1,CATSDLFGGYYGYTF
TRBJ1-1,-,TRBV5-1,CASSLEIRGLAEAFF
TRBJ2-7,-,TRBV30,CAWSGQGISHEQYF
TRBJ1-6,medium-sized,TRBV30,CAWREGGDNSPLHF
TRBJ2-2,-,TRBV20-1,CSASKLAGDRTGELFF
TRBJ2-7,-,TRBV18,CASSPSNYEQYF
TRBJ1-1,-,TRBV3-1/TRBV3-2,CASSHRGVNTEAFF
TRBJ1-1,once,TRBV9,CASTRIGGYHTEAFF
TRBJ2-1,-,TRBV7-9,CASSPTGLAGGEQFF
TRBJ1-1,few,TRBV18,CASSSGQNTEAFF
TRBJ1-2,few,TRBV3-1/TRBV3-2,CASSGDSYGYTF
TRBJ2-7,-,TRBV27,CASSGPNLYEQYF
TRBJ2-2,once,TRBV7-3,CASSPASGKGTGELFF
TRBJ1-2,-,TRBV29-1,CSGGGRRYGYTF
TRBJ2-1,few,TRBV5-1,CASSLDISYNEQFF
TRBJ1-1,-,TRBV7-8,CASSSMVNTEAFF
TRBJ1-1,-,TRBV5-1,CASSLDGGAEAFF
TRBJ2-7,-,TRBV7-9,CASSLEGGVRYEQYF
TRBJ2-7,-,TRBV5-8,CASSLDRKYEQYF
TRBJ1-6,-,TRBV28,CASRTRENSPLHF
TRBJ1-2,-,TRBV5-8,CASSLVVGGYGYTF
TRBJ2-7,-,TRBV6-2/TRBV6-3,CASSYSSSGAYEQYF
TRBJ2-7,-,TRBV7-8,CASSLSLTSGGEYEQYF
TRBJ1-2,-,TRBV9,CASSVDSWTYYGYTF
TRBJ2-3,-,TRBV7-3,CASSLTGQGASTDTQYF
TRBJ2-7,few,TRBV4-1,CASSLSGLGGAYEQYF
TRBJ2-3,-,TRBV6-4,CASLMRAGGTTDTQYF
TRBJ2-7,many,TRBV11-2,CASSLDRGYTYEQYF
TRBJ1-1,-,TRBV7-2,CASSVGTGLTEAFF
TRBJ2-5,-,TRBV7-9,CASSLMVGTQYF
TRBJ1-4,few,TRBV30,CAWSGGGEKLFF
TRBJ1-1,-,TRBV5-1,CASSSRGMNTEAFF
TRBJ2-2,-,TRBV3-1/TRBV3-2,CASSPRLIAGIQTGELFF
TRBJ2-2,-,TRBV28,CASSAPGLVSDGELFF
TRBJ2-1,few,TRBV7-8,CASSPEGGRAKYNEQFF
TRBJ1-4,-,TRBV20-1,CSASVGMTGGGEKLFF
TRBJ2-2,-,TRBV6-2/TRBV6-3,CASSYRTGLVVGELFF
TRBJ1-6,-,TRBV9,CASSVGQGFREPLHF
TRBJ2-3,-,TRBV9,CASSVDSGGNTDTQYF
TRBJ1-2,few,TRBV6-1,CASSEDDRVRGYTF
TRBJ2-7,-,TRBV6-6,CASSNTGTGDNEQYF
TRBJ1-1,-,TRBV5-8,CASSLQQGLLGNTEAFF
TRBJ2-1,-,TRBV7-2,CASSLGRGSEFF
TRBJ1-4,once,TRBV3-1/TRBV3-2,CASSQGTDRGEKLFF
TRBJ2-4,-,TRBV11-2,CASSPRASGIIAKNIQYF
TRBJ2-7,once,TRBV20-1,CSKTRADEQYF
TRBJ1-5,-,TRBV30,CAWSTQGSQPQHF